This section outlines one TCR beta chain sequence together with its context. The sample comes from a study of control samples from healthy donors and cancer patients. Using immunoSEQ multiplex PCR, the repertoire was profiled, and TCRdb retains in-frame clones only, with some absent. The sample lists 200,000 to 250,000 clones; around 94% were seen once. From germline, CDR1 is SGHKS and CDR2 YYEKEE (reference sequence). Trimming left V 3 bases short and J 3 bases short, with 15 bases between. The CDR3 covers 16 residues. The sequencing input was blood. The rearrangement links TRBV5-5 to TRBJ2-2; D is tentatively TRBD1 or TRBD2 (5 bases each). The sequence was collected from a man between 50 and 59 years old in good health. CDR3 amino acids: CASSSTGTADTGELFF. CDR3 nucleotides: TGTGCCAGCAGCTCGACGGGGACGGCGGACACCGGGGAGCTGTTTTTT.